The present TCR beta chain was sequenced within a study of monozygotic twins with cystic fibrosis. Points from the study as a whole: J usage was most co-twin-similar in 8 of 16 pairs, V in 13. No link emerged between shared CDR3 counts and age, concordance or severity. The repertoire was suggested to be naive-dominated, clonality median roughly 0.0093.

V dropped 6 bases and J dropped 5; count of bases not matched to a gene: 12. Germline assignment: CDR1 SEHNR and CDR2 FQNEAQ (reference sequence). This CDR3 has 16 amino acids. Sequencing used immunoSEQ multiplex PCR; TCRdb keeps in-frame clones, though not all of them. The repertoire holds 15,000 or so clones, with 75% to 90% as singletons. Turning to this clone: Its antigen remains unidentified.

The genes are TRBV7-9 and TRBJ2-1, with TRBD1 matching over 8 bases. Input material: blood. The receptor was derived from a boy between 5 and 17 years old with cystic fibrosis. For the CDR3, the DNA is TGTGCCAGCAGATCCATCGGGACAGGCCCTAACAATGAGCAGTTCTTC. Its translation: CASRSIGTGPNNEQFF.